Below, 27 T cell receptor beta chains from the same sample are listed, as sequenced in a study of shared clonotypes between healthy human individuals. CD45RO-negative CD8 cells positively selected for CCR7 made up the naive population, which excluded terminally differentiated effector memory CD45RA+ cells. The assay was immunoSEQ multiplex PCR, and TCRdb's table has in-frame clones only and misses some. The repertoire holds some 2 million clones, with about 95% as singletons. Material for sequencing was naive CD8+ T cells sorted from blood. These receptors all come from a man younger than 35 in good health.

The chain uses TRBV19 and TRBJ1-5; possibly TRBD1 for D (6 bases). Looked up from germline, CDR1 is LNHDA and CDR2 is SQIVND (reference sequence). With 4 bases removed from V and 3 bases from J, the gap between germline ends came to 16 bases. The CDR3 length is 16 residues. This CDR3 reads CASSTSMDSSNQPQHF. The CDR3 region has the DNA TGTGCCAGTAGTACATCGATGGACAGTTCCAATCAGCCCCAGCATTTT.

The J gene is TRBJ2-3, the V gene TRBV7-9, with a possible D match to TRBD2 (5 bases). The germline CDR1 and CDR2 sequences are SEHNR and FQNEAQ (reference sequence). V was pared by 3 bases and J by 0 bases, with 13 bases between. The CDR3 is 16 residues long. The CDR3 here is CASSFPQRTSTDTQYF. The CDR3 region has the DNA TGTGCCAGCAGCTTCCCCCAGCGGACTAGCACAGATACGCAGTATTTT.

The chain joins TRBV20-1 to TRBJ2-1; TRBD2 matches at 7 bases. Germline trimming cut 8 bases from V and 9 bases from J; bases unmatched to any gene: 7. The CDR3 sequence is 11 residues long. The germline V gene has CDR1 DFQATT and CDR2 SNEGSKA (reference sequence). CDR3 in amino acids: CSLRLAGEQFF. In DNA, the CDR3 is TGCAGTCTTAGACTAGCAGGTGAGCAGTTCTTC.

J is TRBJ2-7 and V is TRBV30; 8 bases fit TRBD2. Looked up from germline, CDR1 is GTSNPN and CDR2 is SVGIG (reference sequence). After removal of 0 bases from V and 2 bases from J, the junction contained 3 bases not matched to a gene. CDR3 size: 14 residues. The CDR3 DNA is TGTGCCTGGAGTGTAGGGACTAGTGCCTACGAGCAGTACTTC. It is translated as CAWSVGTSAYEQYF.

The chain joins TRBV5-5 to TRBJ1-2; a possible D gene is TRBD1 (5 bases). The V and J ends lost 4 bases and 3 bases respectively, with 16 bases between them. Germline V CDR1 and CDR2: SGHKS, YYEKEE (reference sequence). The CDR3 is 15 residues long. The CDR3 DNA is TGTGCCAGCAGCGTGGGAGAGGGGAGAGACTATGGCTACACCTTC. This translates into CASSVGEGRDYGYTF.

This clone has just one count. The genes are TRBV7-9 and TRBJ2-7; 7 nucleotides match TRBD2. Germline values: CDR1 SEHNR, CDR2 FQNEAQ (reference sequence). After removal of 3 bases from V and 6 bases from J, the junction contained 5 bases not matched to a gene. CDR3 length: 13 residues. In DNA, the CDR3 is TGTGCCAGCAGCTTTTCGGGAGGAGGCGAGCAGTACTTC. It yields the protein CASSFSGGGEQYF.

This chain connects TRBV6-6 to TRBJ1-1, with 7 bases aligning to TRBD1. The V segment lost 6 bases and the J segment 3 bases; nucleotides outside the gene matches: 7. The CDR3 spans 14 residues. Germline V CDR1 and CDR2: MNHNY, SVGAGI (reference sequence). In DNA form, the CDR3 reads TGTGCCAGCAGACGTACAGGGGAGGACACTGAAGCTTTCTTT. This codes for CASRRTGEDTEAFF.

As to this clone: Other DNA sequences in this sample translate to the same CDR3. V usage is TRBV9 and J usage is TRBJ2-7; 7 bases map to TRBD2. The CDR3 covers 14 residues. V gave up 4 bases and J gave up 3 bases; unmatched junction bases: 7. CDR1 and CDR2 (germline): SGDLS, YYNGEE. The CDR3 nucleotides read TGTGCCAGCAGCCCTGGGGGGGGAGGCTACGAGCAGTACTTC. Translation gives CASSPGGGGYEQYF.

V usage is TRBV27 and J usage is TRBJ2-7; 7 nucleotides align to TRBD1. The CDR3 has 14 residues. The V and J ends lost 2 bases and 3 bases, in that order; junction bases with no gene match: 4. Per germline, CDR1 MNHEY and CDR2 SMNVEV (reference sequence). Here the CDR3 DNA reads TGTGCCAGCAGTTTAGGGGACAGTCTCTACGAGCAGTACTTC. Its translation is CASSLGDSLYEQYF.

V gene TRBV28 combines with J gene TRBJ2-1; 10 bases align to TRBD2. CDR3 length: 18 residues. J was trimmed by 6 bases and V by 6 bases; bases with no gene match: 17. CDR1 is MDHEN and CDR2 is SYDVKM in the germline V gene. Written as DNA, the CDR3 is TGTGCCAGCAGCTACAGCGGGGGGGCCACATTGGCCATCAATGAGCAGTTCTTC. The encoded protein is CASSYSGGATLAINEQFF.

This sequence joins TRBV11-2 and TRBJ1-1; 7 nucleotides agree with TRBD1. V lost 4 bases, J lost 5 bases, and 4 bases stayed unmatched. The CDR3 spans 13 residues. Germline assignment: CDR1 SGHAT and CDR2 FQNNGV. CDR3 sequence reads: CASSWDRGTEAFF. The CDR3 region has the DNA TGTGCCAGCAGCTGGGACAGAGGGACTGAAGCTTTCTTT.

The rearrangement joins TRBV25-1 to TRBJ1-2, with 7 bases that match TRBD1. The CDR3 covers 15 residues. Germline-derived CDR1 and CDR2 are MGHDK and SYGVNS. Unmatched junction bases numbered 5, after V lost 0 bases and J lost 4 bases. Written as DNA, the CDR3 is TGTGCCAGCAGTGAATACGAGGGGGCGGGCTATGGCTACACCTTC. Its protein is CASSEYEGAGYGYTF.

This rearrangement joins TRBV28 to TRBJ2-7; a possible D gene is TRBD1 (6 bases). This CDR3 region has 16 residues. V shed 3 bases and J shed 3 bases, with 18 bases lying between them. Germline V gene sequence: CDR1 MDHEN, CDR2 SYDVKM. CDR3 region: CASSFSGVGGGYEQYF. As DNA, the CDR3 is TGTGCCAGCAGTTTCTCAGGGGTAGGAGGCGGCTACGAGCAGTACTTC.

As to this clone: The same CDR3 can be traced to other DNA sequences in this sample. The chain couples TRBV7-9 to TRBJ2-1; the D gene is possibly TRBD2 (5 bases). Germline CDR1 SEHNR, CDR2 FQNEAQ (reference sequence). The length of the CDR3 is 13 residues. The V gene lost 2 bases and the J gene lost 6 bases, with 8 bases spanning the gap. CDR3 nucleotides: TGTGCCAGCAGCTTAATTGCGGGCAATGAGCAGTTCTTC. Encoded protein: CASSLIAGNEQFF. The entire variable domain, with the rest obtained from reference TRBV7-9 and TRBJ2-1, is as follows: DTGVSQNPRHKITKRGQNVTFRCDPISEHNRLYWYRQTLGQGPEFLTYFQNEAQLEKSRLLSDRFSAERPKGSFSTLEIQRTEQGDSAMYLCASSLIAGNEQFFGPGTRLTVL.

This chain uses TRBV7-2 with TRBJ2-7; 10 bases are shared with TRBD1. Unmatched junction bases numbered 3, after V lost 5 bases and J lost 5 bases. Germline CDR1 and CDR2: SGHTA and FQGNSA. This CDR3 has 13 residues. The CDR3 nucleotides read TGTGCCAGCAGCGACAGGGGGCCGGACGAGCAGTACTTC. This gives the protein CASSDRGPDEQYF.

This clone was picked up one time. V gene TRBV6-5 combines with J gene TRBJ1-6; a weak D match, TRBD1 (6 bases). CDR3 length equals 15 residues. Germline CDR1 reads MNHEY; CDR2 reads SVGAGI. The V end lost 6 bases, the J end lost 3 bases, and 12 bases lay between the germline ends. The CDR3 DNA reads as TGTGCCAGCAGCCCAGGGGAGTTCTATAATTCACCCCTCCACTTT. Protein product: CASSPGEFYNSPLHF.

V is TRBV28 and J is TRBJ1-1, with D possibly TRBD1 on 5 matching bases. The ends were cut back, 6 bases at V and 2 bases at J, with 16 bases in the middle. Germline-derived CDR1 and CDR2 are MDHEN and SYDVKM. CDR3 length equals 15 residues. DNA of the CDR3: TGTGCCAGCAGACCTCAGGGTTTTCCTAACACTGAAGCTTTCTTT. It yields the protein CASRPQGFPNTEAFF. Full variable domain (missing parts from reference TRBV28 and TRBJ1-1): DVKVTQSSRYLVKRTGEKVFLECVQDMDHENMFWYRQDPGLGLRLIYFSYDVKMKEKGDIPEGYSVSREKKERFSLILESASTNQTSMYLCASRPQGFPNTEAFFGQGTRLTVV.

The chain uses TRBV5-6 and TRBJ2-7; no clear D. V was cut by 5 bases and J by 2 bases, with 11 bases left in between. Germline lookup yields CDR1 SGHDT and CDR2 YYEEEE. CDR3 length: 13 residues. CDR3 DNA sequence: TGTGCCAGCAGGGAGACCTCGACCTACGAGCAGTACTTC. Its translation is CASRETSTYEQYF.

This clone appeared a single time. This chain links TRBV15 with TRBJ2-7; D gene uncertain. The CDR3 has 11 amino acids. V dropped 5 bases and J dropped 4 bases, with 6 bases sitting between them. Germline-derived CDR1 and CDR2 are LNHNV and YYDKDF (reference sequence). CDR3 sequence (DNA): TGTGCCACCAGCGAGTTGTACGAGCAGTACTTC. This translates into CATSELYEQYF.

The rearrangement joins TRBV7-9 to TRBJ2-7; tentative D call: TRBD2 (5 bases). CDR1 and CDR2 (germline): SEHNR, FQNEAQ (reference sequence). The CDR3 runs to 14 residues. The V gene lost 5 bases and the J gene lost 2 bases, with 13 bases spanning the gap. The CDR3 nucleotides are TGTGCCAGCAGCCCGGACTCCACGCCCTACGAGCAGTACTTC. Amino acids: CASSPDSTPYEQYF.

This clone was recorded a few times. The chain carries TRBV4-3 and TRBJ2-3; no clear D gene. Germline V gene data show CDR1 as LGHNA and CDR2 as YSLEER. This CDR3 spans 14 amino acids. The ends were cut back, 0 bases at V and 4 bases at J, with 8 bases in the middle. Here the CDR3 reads CASSQEFPSDTQYF. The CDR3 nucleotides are TGCGCCAGCAGCCAAGAGTTCCCGTCAGATACGCAGTATTTT.

Here the CDR3 DNA reads TGTGCCAGCAGGTTCGTCGCTGAAGCTTTCTTT. Protein: CASRFVAEAFF. The V call is TRBV28, the J call TRBJ1-1; no clear D. The ends were cut back, 6 bases at V and 6 bases at J, with 8 bases in the middle. Germline values: CDR1 MDHEN, CDR2 SYDVKM. The CDR3 is 11 amino acids.

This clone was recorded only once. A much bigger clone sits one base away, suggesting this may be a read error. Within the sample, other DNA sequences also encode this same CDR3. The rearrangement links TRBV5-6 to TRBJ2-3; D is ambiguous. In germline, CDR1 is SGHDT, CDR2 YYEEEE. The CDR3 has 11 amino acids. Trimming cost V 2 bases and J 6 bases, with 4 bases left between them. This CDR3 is CASSFTDTQYF. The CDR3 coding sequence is TGTGCCAGCAGCTTCACGGATACGCAGTATTTT.

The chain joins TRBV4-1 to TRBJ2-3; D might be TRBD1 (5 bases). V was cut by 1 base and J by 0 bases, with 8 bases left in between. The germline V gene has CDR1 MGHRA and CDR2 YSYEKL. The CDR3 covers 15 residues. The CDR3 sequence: CASSQGQGSTDTQYF. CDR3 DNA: TGCGCCAGCAGCCAAGGGCAGGGAAGCACAGATACGCAGTATTTT.

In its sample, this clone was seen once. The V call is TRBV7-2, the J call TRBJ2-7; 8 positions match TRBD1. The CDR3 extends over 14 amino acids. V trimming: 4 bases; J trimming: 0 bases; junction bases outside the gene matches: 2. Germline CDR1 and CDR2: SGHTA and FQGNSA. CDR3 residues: CASSSTGDSYEQYF. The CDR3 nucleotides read TGTGCCAGCAGCTCGACAGGGGACTCCTACGAGCAGTACTTC.

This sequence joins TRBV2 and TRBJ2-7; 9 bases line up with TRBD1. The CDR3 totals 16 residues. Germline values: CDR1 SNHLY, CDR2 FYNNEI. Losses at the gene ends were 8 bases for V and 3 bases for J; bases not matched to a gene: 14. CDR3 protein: CASGVTRDRAGYEQYF. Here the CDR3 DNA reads TGTGCCAGCGGCGTGACTAGGGACAGGGCTGGCTACGAGCAGTACTTC.

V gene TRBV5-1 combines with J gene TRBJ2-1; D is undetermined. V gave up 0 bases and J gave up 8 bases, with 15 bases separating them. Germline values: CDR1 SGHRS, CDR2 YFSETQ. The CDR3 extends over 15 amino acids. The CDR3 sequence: CASSLVPLSSDEQFF. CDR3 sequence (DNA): TGCGCCAGCAGCTTGGTACCCCTCTCTTCCGATGAGCAGTTCTTC.